A single sample gave rise to the 2 T cell receptor beta chains below, sequenced in a study of blood T cell repertoires in COVID-19. Sequencing was performed with immunoSEQ multiplex PCR; in TCRdb, only in-frame clones are kept and a portion is missing. The top ten clones hold roughly 2.4% of a sample with roughly 280,000 clones, 75% to 90% of them seen once. The sample consisted of peripheral blood. The receptors shown here come from a woman aged 45-60 years who had recovered from COVID-19.

The CDR3 DNA is TGTGCCAGCAGCTTCGGAGATACGCAGTATTTT. Protein: CASSFGDTQYF. The rearrangement joins TRBV5-4 to TRBJ2-3; no definite D call. Looked up from germline, CDR1 is SGHNT and CDR2 is YYREEE (reference sequence). V lost 2 bases and J 5 bases, leaving 3 bases between the germline ends. The CDR3 extends over 11 amino acids.

The CDR3: CASSPQVGTTYEQYF. The CDR3 nucleotides read TGCGCCAGCAGCCCTCAAGTAGGGACTACATACGAGCAGTACTTC. The J gene is TRBJ2-7, the V gene TRBV4-1; 7 bases agree with TRBD2. With 4 bases clipped from V and 4 bases from J, the junction kept 10 bases outside the gene matches. The CDR3 is made up of 15 amino acids. Germline-derived CDR1 and CDR2 are MGHRA and YSYEKL.